A single sample is the source of the 3 T cell receptor beta chains below, sequenced in a study of cytomegalovirus exposure and HLA in healthy donors (dated 2017 in TCRdb). Library prep was done by the immunoSEQ multiplex PCR assay. The source is immuneACCESS, and TCRdb retained only in-frame sequences with V and J called. Part of the clones is not carried over; for the studies checked, unresolved V genes explain less than half of this, and the remainder is unexplained. For this sample there are about 130,000 clones; just under 85% appear just once. The ten largest make up roughly 30% of the sample. The sequencing input was PBMCs. These receptors all come from a man younger than 40 in good health and CMV-seropositive.

The chain has TRBV5-6 and TRBJ2-1, with 11 bases matching TRBD2. The ends lost 4 bases at V and 9 bases at J; junction bases unmatched: 6. Germline loops: CDR1 SGHDT, CDR2 YYEEEE. This CDR3 contains 14 residues. This CDR3 is CASSPGLAAGEQFF. The CDR3 nucleotides are TGTGCCAGCAGCCCGGGACTAGCGGCTGGTGAGCAGTTCTTC.

This clone was seen a handful of times. This chain links TRBV7-9 with TRBJ1-4; D might be TRBD1 (5 bases). CDR1 and CDR2 from the germline V gene are SEHNR and FQNEAQ (reference sequence). Trimming pared 1 base from V and 8 bases from J, leaving 11 bases between. This CDR3 contains 14 residues. Here the CDR3 DNA reads TGTGCCAGCAGCTTAGTCGAGACAGTCGAAAAACTGTTTTTT. It translates to CASSLVETVEKLFF. The entire variable domain, with the rest obtained from reference TRBV7-9 and TRBJ1-4, is as follows: DTGVSQNPRHKITKRGQNVTFRCDPISEHNRLYWYRQTLGQGPEFLTYFQNEAQLEKSRLLSDRFSAERPKGSFSTLEIQRTEQGDSAMYLCASSLVETVEKLFFGSGTQLSVL.

The chain combines TRBV6-5 with TRBJ2-5, with 10 nucleotides matching TRBD2. This CDR3 is built from 13 residues. V lost 6 bases, J lost 5 bases, and 3 bases stayed unmatched. CDR1 is MNHEY, CDR2 SVGAGI, per germline. Written as DNA, the CDR3 is TGTGCCAGCAGATCGGGACTAGCGGAGACCCAGTACTTC. Protein product: CASRSGLAETQYF.